This entry describes one T cell receptor beta chain. These data are taken from a study of T cell changes during pregnancy in multiple sclerosis. Produced via immunoSEQ multiplex PCR; TCRdb's table is partial and in-frame only. The repertoire consists of tens of thousands of clones, with roughly 95% occurring once and the leading ten covering around 1.4%. Trimming took 0 bases from V and 1 from J, leaving 7 bases between them. The CDR3 contains 16 residues. The germline CDR1 and CDR2 sequences are MNHEY and SVGAGI. The gene calls are TRBV6-5 and TRBJ2-6; D remains unclear. The source of this sequence is a female donor in good health, enrolled as a control in a pregnancy study. The material was peripheral blood, obtained in the third trimester of pregnancy. CDR3 sequence (DNA): TGTGCCAGCAGTTACTCGCTAGAGTCTGGGGCCAACGTCCTGACTTTC. It specifies CASSYSLESGANVLTF.